The clone carrying this T cell receptor beta chain was counted at least ten times. The data are from a study of naive and memory T cell subsets. Ligated cDNA underwent four rounds of PCR with nested alpha and beta constant region primers and SP2. Blood and skin TCR RNA was reverse transcribed with alpha and beta constant primers. TCRdb re-called the 5' RACE reads through MiXCR, storing one row per CDR3 protein. Here the sample spans 50,000 to 60,000 distinct CDR3 sequences, roughly 7.5% being singletons. V was cut by 0 bases and J by 10 bases, with 10 bases left in between. The CDR3 extends over 13 amino acids. Germline CDR1 reads LGHNA; CDR2 reads YSLEER. TCR cDNA received a 3' ligated oligonucleotide that carried a UMI.

The receptor comes from a female donor in good health. V gene TRBV4-3 combines with J gene TRBJ2-1, with no clear D. CDR3 sequence (DNA): TGCGCCAGCAGCCAAGAAACCCCTAGAGAGCAGTTCTTC. Translated: CASSQETPREQFF.